This T cell receptor (beta chain) was recorded in a study of blood T cells in healthy people across ages. General study results and limits: Getting older went along with TCR beta diversity per million T cells dropping roughly linearly. Donor CMV infection status was unknown, possibly confounding age-related changes in expanded clonotypes. Long-lived donors exceeded aged donors in naive CD4+ cells and diversity.

Germline V gene lookup returns CDR1 SEHNR and CDR2 FQNEAQ (reference sequence). Trimming shortened V by 5 bases and J by 8 bases, and 15 bases separated the two germline ends. The CDR3 totals 14 residues. Worth noting for this clonotype: The target antigen is unknown.

A J-beta primer mix and a sample-barcoded 5' primer were used in a second PCR of about 7 to 12 cycles. Researchers report that a template-switch adaptor with 12 random nucleotides tagged each cDNA molecule. TCRdb reprocessed the 5' RACE reads via MiXCR and lists one record per CDR3 protein. The data show 1.4 million to 1.5 million distinct CDR3 sequences, approximately 40% seen once. The source is a woman between 18 and 29 years old in good health. The genes are TRBV7-9 and TRBJ1-4, with D maybe TRBD1 (5 bases). What was sequenced was blood. The chain's CDR3 is CASSQGGVKEKLFF. The CDR3 DNA sequence: TGTGCCAGCAGCCAGGGAGGGGTCAAAGAAAAACTGTTTTTT.